These T cell receptor beta chains were read from a single sample in a study of CD4+ T cells in melanoma. Data came from immunoSEQ multiplex PCR; TCRdb stores just in-frame clones and leaves some out. The sample lists 20,000 to 25,000 clones; roughly 78% were seen once. These TCRs come from a human donor with melanoma. Each CDR3 is given with its conserved first and last residue. D genes are given only for firm matches. Clone size is not always given. Where it is, it says once, few, many or a class for expanded clones.

D gene	clone size	V gene	J gene	CDR3 DNA	CDR3 protein
TRBD1	NA	TRBV5-1	TRBJ1-1	TGCGCCAGCAGCCTTCAGGGGGGCGTATCTGAAGCTTTCTTT	CASSLQGGVSEAFF
NA	NA	TRBV4-2	TRBJ2-7	TGTGCCAGCAGCCAAAACCGGGGGGCCTCCTACGAGCAGTACTTC	CASSQNRGASYEQYF
TRBD2	NA	TRBV19	TRBJ2-1	TGTGCCAGTAGTTTGCTAGCGGGGAGCTCCTACAATGAGCAGTTCTTC	CASSLLAGSSYNEQFF
TRBD1	NA	TRBV7-8	TRBJ2-3	TGTGCCAGCCATAGGACAGGGGGCAACACAGATACGCAGTATTTT	CASHRTGGNTDTQYF
TRBD1	NA	TRBV10-3	TRBJ1-2	TGTGCCATGAGTGCCGGGACAGGGGAGGCGTATGGCTACACCTTC	CAMSAGTGEAYGYTF
NA	NA	TRBV13	TRBJ1-3	TGTGCCAGCACCCAGCGACCCGTCGGGTCTGGAAACACCATATATTTT	CASTQRPVGSGNTIYF
TRBD1	NA	TRBV6-1	TRBJ2-1	TGTGCCACCCGACCGGGACAGGGGATTAATGAGCAGTTCTTC	CATRPGQGINEQFF
NA	few	TRBV11-3	TRBJ2-7	TGTGCCAGCAGCCCGGACGGGGACGAGCAGTACTTC	CASSPDGDEQYF
TRBD1	NA	TRBV5-5	TRBJ1-4	TGTGCCAGCAGCGTAGGCGGGACAGGGGTCCTAAATGAAAAACTGTTTTTT	CASSVGGTGVLNEKLFF
NA	once	TRBV11-2	TRBJ1-5	TGTGCCAGCAGCTTAGGGCGTGATCAGCCCCAGCATTTT	CASSLGRDQPQHF